A selection of T cell receptor beta chains follows, all from one sample in a study of neurological immune-mediated disorders. A single record per CDR3 protein comes from TCRdb applying MiXCR to the 5' RACE reads. The data hold 25,000 to 30,000 distinct CDR3 sequences, with roughly 12% observed a single time. The sequencing input was PBMCs. These receptors were collected from a woman aged 55 to 70 in good health. Both conserved end residues are part of each CDR3. A D gene is named only where the DNA matches it firmly. Clone size is shown for a subset of rows, as once, few, many or a class of expanded clone.

.	TRBV12-3/TRBV12-4	TRBJ2-2	TRBD2	CASTRTSGYTGELFF	TGTGCCAGCACCAGGACTAGCGGGTACACCGGGGAGCTGTTTTTT
many	TRBV6-6	TRBJ2-3	TRBD2	CASSDPGAGGPVPTDTQYF	TGTGCCAGCAGTGACCCAGGGGCGGGGGGCCCTGTTCCCACAGATACGCAGTATTTT
medium-sized	TRBV5-1	TRBJ2-6	.	CASSLTTSSGANVLTF	TGCGCCAGCAGCTTGACGACTAGCTCTGGGGCCAACGTCCTGACTTTC
.	TRBV20-1	TRBJ1-1	TRBD1	CSATKRQGNTEAFF	TGCAGTGCTACAAAGAGACAGGGGAACACTGAAGCTTTCTTT
many	TRBV3-1	TRBJ2-3	TRBD1	CASSLDRGGGTDTQYF	TGTGCCAGCAGCCTCGACAGGGGAGGTGGCACAGATACGCAGTATTTT
many	TRBV9	TRBJ2-1	.	CASSPQSGVSGARSEQFF	TGTGCCAGCAGCCCCCAATCAGGGGTTAGCGGCGCGAGGAGTGAGCAGTTCTTC
.	TRBV5-1	TRBJ1-3	.	CASSPGAPGNTIYF	TGCGCCAGCAGCCCAGGGGCACCTGGAAACACCATATATTTT
many	TRBV20-1	TRBJ2-1	TRBD2	CSASVGTSGAATYNEQFF	TGCAGTGCTAGTGTAGGGACTAGCGGGGCGGCTACATACAATGAGCAGTTCTTC
.	TRBV19	TRBJ1-5	.	CASSPNRRTYSNQPQHF	TGTGCCAGTAGTCCAAACCGCAGGACTTATAGCAATCAGCCCCAGCATTTT
many	TRBV20-1	TRBJ2-2	.	CSASRDSLTGELFF	TGCAGTGCTAGCCGGGACTCCTTAACCGGGGAGCTGTTTTTT
many	TRBV20-1	TRBJ2-7	.	CSAPRNSYEQYF	TGCAGTGCCCCTAGAAACTCCTACGAGCAGTACTTC
many	TRBV9	TRBJ1-2	.	CASSPGEGGTYYGYTF	TGTGCCAGCAGCCCCGGGGAAGGGGGGACGTATTATGGCTACACCTTC
many	TRBV10-2	TRBJ2-3	TRBD2	CASSGRGLTPDTQYF	TGCGCCAGCAGCGGGAGGGGACTGACCCCAGATACGCAGTATTTT
many	TRBV25-1	TRBJ1-4	.	CASSERGQLFF	TGTGCCAGCAGTGAACGGGGACAACTGTTTTTT
many	TRBV7-2	TRBJ2-7	.	CASSWVASGRQSEQYF	TGTGCCAGCAGCTGGGTAGCCTCGGGACGGCAGAGCGAGCAGTACTTC
many	TRBV12-3/TRBV12-4	TRBJ1-2	.	CASSATPQRTNYGYTF	TGTGCCAGCAGTGCAACCCCACAGAGGACGAACTATGGCTACACCTTC
many	TRBV13	TRBJ1-1	.	CASSLGTRLRPNTEAFF	TGTGCCAGCAGCTTAGGCACCCGACTTAGGCCGAACACTGAAGCTTTCTTT
many	TRBV4-1	TRBJ2-6	TRBD1	CASSQTGGVAPRLLSGANVLTF	TGCGCCAGCAGCCAAACAGGGGGCGTAGCCCCTCGCCTCCTCTCTGGGGCCAACGTCCTGACTTTC
many	TRBV20-1	TRBJ2-7	TRBD1	CSARDPGQGTREQYF	TGCAGTGCTAGAGATCCGGGACAGGGAACACGGGAGCAGTACTTC
many	TRBV7-9	TRBJ1-1	.	CASSLYSGTEAFF	TGTGCCAGCAGCTTATATTCCGGCACTGAAGCTTTCTTT
many	TRBV29-1	TRBJ2-7	.	CSVDYVGSGYF	TGCAGCGTTGATTACGTCGGTTCAGGGTACTTC
.	TRBV2	TRBJ2-1	TRBD2	CASRWGAGPENEQFF	TGTGCCAGCAGATGGGGAGCGGGGCCGGAGAATGAGCAGTTCTTC
many	TRBV7-2	TRBJ2-5	.	CASSLGGGGETQYF	TGTGCCAGCAGCCTAGGGGGGGGCGGGGAGACCCAGTACTTC
many	TRBV2	TRBJ2-4	.	CASSARQTKNIQYF	TGTGCCAGCAGTGCGAGGCAGACCAAAAACATTCAGTACTTC
many	TRBV25-1	TRBJ2-6	TRBD2	CASKWGGGANVLTF	TGTGCCAGCAAGTGGGGGGGTGGGGCCAACGTCCTGACTTTC
many	TRBV7-2	TRBJ2-1	TRBD2	CASSSTSGGLRTYNEQFF	TGTGCCAGCAGCTCGACTAGCGGGGGCCTCCGCACCTACAATGAGCAGTTCTTC
many	TRBV3-1	TRBJ2-7	TRBD1	CASSHLRSSGQGLEQYF	TGTGCCAGCAGCCATCTTCGATCCTCCGGACAGGGCCTTGAGCAGTACTTC
.	TRBV30	TRBJ1-1	.	CAWRETLNTEAFF	TGTGCCTGGAGGGAGACACTGAACACTGAAGCTTTCTTT
many	TRBV12-3/TRBV12-4	TRBJ1-2	TRBD1	CASSFRQGAGYTF	TGTGCCAGCAGTTTCCGACAGGGCGCTGGCTACACCTTC
many	TRBV10-3	TRBJ1-2	TRBD1	CAISDLGDRGIYGYTF	TGTGCCATCAGTGACTTAGGGGACAGGGGGATCTATGGCTACACCTTC
many	TRBV4-1	TRBJ2-1	TRBD2	CASSQEKSGGARSEQFF	TGCGCCAGCAGCCAAGAAAAAAGCGGGGGGGCTAGAAGTGAGCAGTTCTTC
many	TRBV30	TRBJ1-1	.	CAWSVGGAMNTEAFF	TGTGCCTGGAGTGTAGGGGGGGCGATGAACACTGAAGCTTTCTTT
many	TRBV6-5	TRBJ1-1	TRBD1	CASAKTGRTEAFF	TGTGCCAGCGCAAAGACAGGGAGGACTGAAGCTTTCTTT
many	TRBV6-5	TRBJ1-2	TRBD1	CASSISGGAGGYTF	TGTGCCAGCAGCATCTCAGGGGGCGCGGGGGGCTACACCTTC
many	TRBV5-1	TRBJ2-5	.	CASSLGGIQETQYF	TGCGCCAGCAGCTTGGGGGGAATCCAAGAGACCCAGTACTTC
many	TRBV9	TRBJ2-1	.	CASSASMRAQYEQFF	TGTGCCAGCAGCGCGAGTATGAGGGCCCAATATGAGCAGTTCTTC
few	TRBV7-2	TRBJ1-1	TRBD1	CASSFRSGGGITEAFF	TGTGCCAGCAGCTTTAGATCAGGGGGCGGAATTACTGAAGCTTTCTTT
many	TRBV6-6	TRBJ1-5	.	CASSYPRQPPNQPQHF	TGTGCCAGCAGTTATCCTAGACAGCCCCCCAATCAGCCCCAGCATTTT
many	TRBV5-1	TRBJ1-2	.	CASSLESGRNGYTF	TGCGCCAGCAGCTTGGAGTCAGGGAGGAATGGCTACACCTTC
many	TRBV20-1	TRBJ1-1	.	CSAGIRSGDTEAFF	TGCAGTGCCGGGATAAGGTCCGGGGACACTGAAGCTTTCTTT
many	TRBV7-2	TRBJ2-3	.	CASSHPTSGDTQYF	TGTGCCAGCAGCCATCCGACTAGTGGGGATACGCAGTATTTT
.	TRBV5-5	TRBJ2-1	TRBD1	CASSMGTVEQFF	TGTGCCAGCAGCATGGGGACAGTTGAGCAGTTCTTC
.	TRBV6-5	TRBJ2-1	.	CASSRASSYNEQLF	TGTGCTAGCAGCAGAGCTAGCTCCTACAATGAGCAGCTCTTC